This is a list of T cell receptor beta chains from one sample in a study of blood T cell repertoires in COVID-19. Clones were sequenced by immunoSEQ multiplex PCR, and TCRdb holds only the in-frame ones, with some missing. The table includes about 200,000 clones, roughly 80% detected once. The sample comprised peripheral blood. Every receptor here comes from a middle-aged woman with active or convalescent COVID-19. CDR3s include the opening cysteine and the closing phenylalanine or tryptophan.

TRBJ2-2 | TRBV9 | CASKPRGGHGELFF
TRBJ2-1 | TRBV7-2 | CASSSAAGGLSEQFF
TRBJ2-7 | TRBV5-1 | CASGTSEPYEQYF
TRBJ2-1 | TRBV3-1/TRBV3-2 | CASSHGTSGRGSPYNEQFF
TRBJ1-5 | TRBV4-1 | CASSQGFTGVAYSNQPQHF
TRBJ2-3 | TRBV20-1 | CSASRTTLTDTQYF
TRBJ2-5 | TRBV6-2/TRBV6-3 | CASSYSLTGTETQYF
TRBJ1-1 | TRBV7-6 | CASRPRTGGVDTEAFF
TRBJ2-1 | TRBV4-2 | CASSPSGLTYNEQFF
TRBJ2-5 | TRBV7-2 | CASSFDTQGTQYF
TRBJ1-6 | TRBV11-3 | CASSPGQGNSPLHF
TRBJ1-1 | TRBV4-2 | CASSQDPGTGGTEAFF
TRBJ1-5 | TRBV27 | CASSLGDNRPQHF
TRBJ2-3 | TRBV7-9 | CASSLTGVRDTQYF
TRBJ2-4 | TRBV7-9 | CASSSPGQASIQYF
TRBJ1-5 | TRBV6-2/TRBV6-3 | CASSRRPGTGFDQPQHF
TRBJ1-4 | TRBV10-2 | CASREGGTEKLFF
TRBJ2-1 | TRBV11-2 | CASSLQLNSNEQFF
TRBJ1-6 | TRBV6-5 | CASSLQGANSPLHF
TRBJ2-6 | TRBV28 | CASSATGAGANVLTF
TRBJ1-3 | TRBV25-1 | CASSEAGSGNTIYF
TRBJ2-3 | TRBV4-1 | CASSQDSLGQGADTQYF
TRBJ1-2 | TRBV29-1 | CSVDWVAEEGGYTF
TRBJ2-1 | TRBV7-2 | CASSFGQGGYDEQFF
TRBJ1-1 | TRBV7-6 | CASSPKIWTVVGTEAFF
TRBJ1-2 | TRBV14 | CASSHAGREGYTF
TRBJ2-7 | TRBV11-3 | CASSSPGLAYEQYF
TRBJ2-1 | TRBV6-6 | CASRLDNEQFF
TRBJ2-7 | TRBV6-5 | CASTLRGGAPHEQYF
TRBJ1-3 | TRBV5-6 | CASSLDRGNTIYF
TRBJ1-1 | TRBV27 | CASSSADRLSTEAFF
TRBJ2-7 | TRBV19 | CASSIWAGSSYEQYF
TRBJ2-7 | TRBV5-1 | CASSLFGTGEREQYF